The 12 T cell receptor beta chains given below trace back to one sample, sequenced in a study of metastatic and nonmetastatic thyroid tumors. Among the patients, none had received any treatment before thyroid surgery. TCRdb re-analyzed the PCR reads using MiXCR. Of some 84,000 clones detected, around 9.1% appear once; the ten largest clones hold more than 8%. Material: blood. The receptors were sampled from a female donor with papillary thyroid cancer or a benign thyroid nodule (not recorded which). Some clones in this sample may be carry-over from other donors' samples.

This clone was observed many times. The chain links TRBV2 to TRBJ2-7; D unresolved. The CDR3 totals 13 residues. V was shortened by 1 base and J by 4 bases, with 8 bases between the two germline ends. In germline, CDR1 is SNHLY, CDR2 FYNNEI. The CDR3 reads CASSEGEGYEQYF. For the CDR3, the DNA is TGTGCCAGCAGTGAAGGAGAAGGTTACGAGCAGTACTTC.

The rearrangement links TRBV3-1 to TRBJ1-2; TRBD1 aligns across 9 bases. Germline CDR1 is LGHDT and CDR2 is YNNKEL (reference sequence). Losses at the gene ends were 2 bases for V and 8 bases for J; bases not matched to a gene: 6. CDR3 length: 14 residues. In nucleotides, the CDR3 is TGTGCCAGCAGCCAAATACAGGGGGCAGAGGGCTACACCTTC. Residues: CASSQIQGAEGYTF.

This clone showed up many times. The chain couples TRBV6-4 to TRBJ1-5; 9 bases agree with TRBD1. The CDR3 covers 15 residues. V gave up 5 bases and J gave up 1 base; unmatched junction bases: 3. The germline gives CDR1 MRHNA, CDR2 SNTAGT. The CDR3 sequence is CASSPGTGSNQPQHF. CDR3 sequence (DNA): TGTGCCAGCAGTCCCGGGACAGGGAGCAATCAGCCCCAGCATTTT.

There are many counts of this clone. The chain links TRBV5-5 to TRBJ2-7, with D tentatively TRBD1 (5 bases). The germline V gene has CDR1 SGHKS and CDR2 YYEKEE (reference sequence). Trimming stripped 2 bases from V and 0 bases from J, with 12 bases between. The CDR3 length is 15 residues. CDR3 nucleotides: TGTGCCAGCAGCTTCTCAGGAGACAGCTCCTACGAGCAGTACTTC. Translating it yields CASSFSGDSSYEQYF.

On this clone: This clone may be a read error of a much larger clone one base away. No conserved phenylalanine or tryptophan is present at the end of the CDR3, so a read error is the likely explanation. The rearrangement joins TRBV29-1 to TRBJ1-2; TRBD1 is a possible D gene (6 bases). Looked up from germline, CDR1 is SQVTM and CDR2 is ANQGSEA. This CDR3 spans 12 amino acids. The V end was cut by 1 base, the J end by 7 bases, with 10 bases between. The CDR3: CSVEGGGLGYTL. Written as DNA, the CDR3 is TGCAGCGTTGAAGGAGGGGGGCTTGGCTACACCCTC.

The chain is built from TRBV7-6 and TRBJ1-3; D unclear. V lost 5 bases and J 0 bases, leaving 8 bases between the germline ends. CDR3 length: 14 amino acids. Looked up from germline, CDR1 is SGHVS and CDR2 is FNYEAQ. The CDR3 protein is CASSPINSGNTIYF. CDR3 coding DNA: TGTGCCAGCAGCCCGATAAACTCTGGAAACACCATATATTTT. Variable domain in full (rest from reference TRBV7-6 and TRBJ1-3): GAGVSQSPRYKVTKRGQDVALRCDPISGHVSLYWYRQALGQGPEFLTYFNYEAQQDKSGLPNDRFSAERPEGSISTLTIQRTEQRDSAMYRCASSPINSGNTIYFGEGSWLTVV.

This clone was found many times. This rearrangement joins TRBV7-9 to TRBJ2-1, with 12 bases aligning to TRBD2. The CDR3 is made up of 14 amino acids. The J segment lost 7 bases and the V segment lost 6 bases, leaving 4 bases of the junction unmatched. CDR1 SEHNR and CDR2 FQNEAQ come from the germline V gene (reference sequence). The CDR3 is CASRQLAGGNEQFF. The CDR3 nucleotides are TGTGCCAGCAGACAACTAGCGGGGGGTAATGAGCAGTTCTTC. Full variable domain (outside the CDR3, taken from reference TRBV7-9 and TRBJ2-1): DTGVSQNPRHKITKRGQNVTFRCDPISEHNRLYWYRQTLGQGPEFLTYFQNEAQLEKSRLLSDRFSAERPKGSFSTLEIQRTEQGDSAMYLCASRQLAGGNEQFFGPGTRLTVL.

This clone was recorded at least ten times. The V and J genes are TRBV14 and TRBJ2-1; D may match TRBD1 or TRBD2 (5 bases each). Germline V gives CDR1 SGHDN, CDR2 FVKESK. This CDR3 has 15 amino acids. Trimming removed 5 bases at V and 0 bases at J, with 11 bases between. CDR3 nucleotides: TGTGCCAGCAGCTGGGGAGACAGCTCCTACAATGAGCAGTTCTTC. This sequence encodes CASSWGDSSYNEQFF.

Ten or more counts support this clone. The chain combines TRBV7-3 with TRBJ2-5; D remains unclear. The CDR3 runs 15 residues. Per germline, CDR1 SGHTA and CDR2 FQGTGA. V lost 1 base to trimming and J lost 1 base, with 10 bases between them. The CDR3 spells CASSLSTSSQETQYF. Written as DNA, the CDR3 is TGTGCCAGCAGCTTAAGTACCAGCAGCCAAGAGACCCAGTACTTC.

This clone has only a few counts. V is TRBV14 and J is TRBJ2-2; perhaps TRBD2 as D (6 bases). The V and J ends lost 4 bases and 6 bases respectively, with 12 bases between them. From germline, CDR1 is SGHDN and CDR2 FVKESK. The CDR3 extends over 14 amino acids. CDR3: CASSLGLSSGELFF. Here the CDR3 DNA reads TGTGCCAGCAGCCTGGGACTTTCATCCGGGGAGCTGTTTTTT. Variable domain in full (rest from reference TRBV14 and TRBJ2-2): EAGVTQFPSHSVIEKGQTVTLRCDPISGHDNLYWYRRVMGKEIKFLLHFVKESKQDESGMPNNRFLAERTGGTYSTLKVQPAELEDSGVYFCASSLGLSSGELFFGEGSRLTVL.

By its share, this clone is medium-sized. The V and J genes are TRBV6-1 and TRBJ2-1, with 9 bases aligning to TRBD2. The germline V gene encodes CDR1 MNHNS and CDR2 SASEGT. Trimming at V came to 1 base and at J to 8 bases, leaving 6 bases not matched to a gene. The CDR3 covers 15 residues. The CDR3 here is CASSEGGGGADEQFF. Here the CDR3 DNA reads TGTGCCAGCAGTGAAGGAGGCGGGGGGGCAGATGAGCAGTTCTTC.

At least ten counts were recorded for this clone. Just one base apart from a much larger clone, this may be a read error. The chain uses TRBV6-1 and TRBJ2-2; D not certain. V was clipped by 5 bases and J by 2 bases, with 3 bases between them. This CDR3 is built from 12 residues. Germline assignment: CDR1 MNHNS and CDR2 SASEGT. The CDR3 DNA reads as TGTGCCAGCAGTTCCAACACCGGGGAGCTGTTTTTT. Its translation is CASSSNTGELFF.